A selection of T cell receptor beta chains follows, all from one sample in a study of blood T cell repertoires in COVID-19. Measured with immunoSEQ multiplex PCR; TCRdb has only the in-frame clones, and not every one. The sample carries about 190,000 clones, around 87% recorded once. Material: peripheral blood. The source is a woman between 18 and 30 years old who had recovered from COVID-19. The CDR3 runs from the conserved cysteine through the conserved F or W. The D gene is left open where the match is weak. Size is stated for part of the rows, as once, few or many counts, or as a class when the clone is expanded.

d_gene	abundance	len	j_gene	v_gene	CDR3nt	CDR3aa
TRBD1	.	15	TRBJ2-7	TRBV7-2	TGTGCCAGCAGCTGGAAGGGGACAGATTCCTACGAGCAGTACTTC	CASSWKGTDSYEQYF
.	.	13	TRBJ1-5	TRBV6-5	TGTGCCAGCAGTCTGGGGGGGGATCAGCCCCAGCATTTT	CASSLGGDQPQHF
TRBD1	.	15	TRBJ1-1	TRBV6-2/TRBV6-3	TGTGCCAGCAGCCGACAGGGGATGGGGAGCACTGAAGCTTTCTTT	CASSRQGMGSTEAFF
.	.	16	TRBJ2-3	TRBV19	TGTGCCAGTAGTGGCGGTTGGCTAACCAGCACAGATACGCAGTATTTT	CASSGGWLTSTDTQYF
TRBD1	.	15	TRBJ2-5	TRBV4-1	TGCGCCAGCAGCCAGGGACAGGGGACTCAAGAGACCCAGTACTTC	CASSQGQGTQETQYF
TRBD1	.	14	TRBJ2-3	TRBV24-1	TGTGCCACCCGGGCAGGGGGATGGACAGATACGCAGTATTTT	CATRAGGWTDTQYF
.	.	15	TRBJ2-1	TRBV4-1	TGCGCCAGCAGCCCCTACTCAACCCCCTACAATGAGCAGTTCTTC	CASSPYSTPYNEQFF
TRBD2	.	15	TRBJ2-7	TRBV5-1	TGCGCCAGCAGCTCAATAGCGGGGGGGCAATACGAGCAGTACTTC	CASSSIAGGQYEQYF
TRBD2	.	14	TRBJ2-1	TRBV7-9	TGTGCCAGCAGCTGGGCTAGCGGTAACAATGAGCAGTTCTTC	CASSWASGNNEQFF
.	.	17	TRBJ2-1	TRBV7-3	TGTGCCAGCAGCTTACAGGCAGGGGTTAGCTCCTACAATGAGCAGTTCTTC	CASSLQAGVSSYNEQFF
.	.	15	TRBJ1-2	TRBV5-1	TGCGCCAGCAGCAGGGAAGGACAGATTATCTATGGCTACACCTTC	CASSREGQIIYGYTF
TRBD2	.	15	TRBJ2-5	TRBV14	TGTGCCAGCGGTCCTGGACTAGCGGGAGGAGAGACCCAGTACTTC	CASGPGLAGGETQYF
TRBD2	.	15	TRBJ2-1	TRBV7-7	TGTGCCAGCAGCTCACTAGCGGGGGGCGTCAATGAGCAGTTCTTC	CASSSLAGGVNEQFF
.	.	13	TRBJ2-5	TRBV7-8	TGTGCCAGCAGCTTAGCGCTAGCAGAGACCCAGTACTTC	CASSLALAETQYF
.	.	16	TRBJ1-2	TRBV15	TGTGCCACCAGCAGAGAACCGGCGAGACAGAGCTATGGCTACACCTTC	CATSREPARQSYGYTF
.	few	13	TRBJ1-2	TRBV12-3/TRBV12-4	TGTGCCACCCGGAGCAGAATTAACTATGGCTACACCTTC	CATRSRINYGYTF
TRBD2	.	17	TRBJ2-1	TRBV18	TGTGCCAGCTCACCACAACCGGGGGAGGGCTCCTACAATGAGCAGTTCTTC	CASSPQPGEGSYNEQFF
TRBD1	.	17	TRBJ1-5	TRBV4-1	TGCGCCAGCAGCCGTATCCCGGGACAGGGGGGGAATCAGCCCCAGCATTTT	CASSRIPGQGGNQPQHF
.	few	14	TRBJ1-1	TRBV6-2/TRBV6-3	TGTGCCAGCAGTTACCCGGGGGTGAACACTGAAGCTTTCTTT	CASSYPGVNTEAFF
TRBD1	.	17	TRBJ1-3	TRBV28	TGTGCCAGCAGCGGCACCCGGGACAGACTCTCTGGAAACACCATATATTTT	CASSGTRDRLSGNTIYF
TRBD2	.	16	TRBJ2-1	TRBV5-6	TGTGCCAGCAGCGCAACGGGACTAGCGACCGTCAATGAGCAGTTCTTC	CASSATGLATVNEQFF
.	.	15	TRBJ1-1	TRBV18	TGTGCCAGCTCACGAGAACAGGTCCCGAACACTGAAGCTTTCTTT	CASSREQVPNTEAFF
.	.	13	TRBJ1-5	TRBV5-1	TGCGCCAGCAGCTTGGACCCAGATCAGCCCCAGCATTTT	CASSLDPDQPQHF
TRBD2	.	14	TRBJ2-3	TRBV3-1/TRBV3-2	TGTGCCAGCAGCCGAGCGGGGTGGGGAGATACGCAGTATTTT	CASSRAGWGDTQYF
TRBD2	.	15	TRBJ2-4	TRBV30	TGTGCCTGGGGGGGGGACTTGCTAGCCAAAAACATTCAGTACTTC	CAWGGDLLAKNIQYF
TRBD2	.	15	TRBJ2-1	TRBV4-1	TGCGCCAGCAGCCCTAGCGGGGGGGACTACAATGAGCAGTTCTTC	CASSPSGGDYNEQFF
TRBD2	.	13	TRBJ2-3	TRBV7-2	TGTGCCGGAGTAGCGGGGGCGGCAGATACGCAGTATTTT	CAGVAGAADTQYF
.	.	14	TRBJ1-2	TRBV27	TGTGCCAGCAGTTTATCGGTAGCCGGCTATGGCTACACCTTC	CASSLSVAGYGYTF
.	once	14	TRBJ1-5	TRBV18	TGTGCCAGCTCACCGCCACAGGTCAATCAGCCCCAGCATTTT	CASSPPQVNQPQHF
TRBD1	.	14	TRBJ2-5	TRBV5-4	TGTGCCAGCAGCTACCAGGGGGTCGGGGAGACCCAGTACTTC	CASSYQGVGETQYF
.	.	13	TRBJ1-3	TRBV27	TGTGCCAGCTCGGGGGGTTACGGAAACACCATATATTTT	CASSGGYGNTIYF
.	.	15	TRBJ1-2	TRBV18	TGTGCCAGCTCACCAAATTACGGGGGAAGCTATGGCTACACCTTC	CASSPNYGGSYGYTF
.	.	15	TRBJ2-5	TRBV6-2/TRBV6-3	TGTGCCAGCAGTTTTGAGCGGGCCTACCAAGAGACCCAGTACTTC	CASSFERAYQETQYF
TRBD2	few	16	TRBJ2-3	TRBV6-5	TGTGCCAGCAGTTACACACTAGCGGGGGGCACAGATACGCAGTATTTT	CASSYTLAGGTDTQYF
.	.	14	TRBJ2-5	TRBV4-2	TGTGCCAGCAGCCAAGGCGACACCCAAGAGACCCAGTACTTC	CASSQGDTQETQYF
TRBD1	.	14	TRBJ1-3	TRBV14	TGTGCCAGCAGTCAAATGGACAGGGGAAACACCATATATTTT	CASSQMDRGNTIYF
.	.	15	TRBJ1-5	TRBV7-2	TGTGCCAGCAGCTTAGGTGACAGAGCGAATCAGCCCCAGCATTTT	CASSLGDRANQPQHF
TRBD2	.	15	TRBJ2-7	TRBV10-3	TGTGCCATCAGTGAGGGGACTAGCGGTACCTACGAGCAGTACTTC	CAISEGTSGTYEQYF
TRBD2	.	15	TRBJ2-1	TRBV5-1	TGCGCCAGCAGTTCGGGCGGGGGGAGCTACAATGAGCAGTTCTTC	CASSSGGGSYNEQFF
.	.	13	TRBJ2-1	TRBV4-3	TGCGCCAGCAGCCAACTTAGCGCCAATGAGCAGTTCTTC	CASSQLSANEQFF
.	few	16	TRBJ1-6	TRBV7-9	TGTGCCAGCAGCTCAGTACAGAGCTCCTATAATTCACCCCTCCACTTT	CASSSVQSSYNSPLHF
.	.	19	TRBJ1-5	TRBV7-9	TGTGCCAGCAGCTTGGATAAGGGGGAAGGAAGGTATAGCAATCAGCCCCAGCATTTT	CASSLDKGEGRYSNQPQHF
TRBD1	few	14	TRBJ1-5	TRBV24-1	TGTGCCACCGGGACAGGGGGCGGCAATCAGCCCCAGCATTTT	CATGTGGGNQPQHF
.	.	16	TRBJ2-1	TRBV18	TGTGCCAGCTCACCACCGGGAGGGGGTCCCTACAATGAGCAGTTCTTC	CASSPPGGGPYNEQFF
TRBD1	.	11	TRBJ1-2	TRBV29-1	TGCAGCGTGGGACAGGGGAACGGCTACACCTTC	CSVGQGNGYTF
TRBD1	once	15	TRBJ1-5	TRBV28	TGTGCCAGCAGGGATGGGACAGGGGGCTCTCAGCCCCAGCATTTT	CASRDGTGGSQPQHF
.	.	11	TRBJ2-2	TRBV27	TGTGCCAGCAGCCATACCGGGGAGCTGTTTTTT	CASSHTGELFF
TRBD2	.	15	TRBJ2-5	TRBV7-6	TGTGCCAGCAGCTTGGAGGAAAGGACTAGCGAGACCCAGTACTTC	CASSLEERTSETQYF
.	.	12	TRBJ1-2	TRBV24-1	TGTGCCACCAGTGACACTAACTATGGCTACACCTTC	CATSDTNYGYTF
TRBD1	.	15	TRBJ1-2	TRBV5-6	TGTGCCAGCAGCTTCTCGACAGGGGGCCACTATGGCTACACCTTC	CASSFSTGGHYGYTF
TRBD2	.	16	TRBJ2-5	TRBV6-6	TGTGCCGTCGGACGGGAGGGACTAGCGGGGAAAGAGACCCAGTACTTC	CAVGREGLAGKETQYF
TRBD2	.	15	TRBJ2-3	TRBV7-6	TGTGCCAGCAGCATAGCGGGAGGGCCGACAGATACGCAGTATTTT	CASSIAGGPTDTQYF
.	.	15	TRBJ2-1	TRBV9	TGTGCCAGCAGCGTAGCGGGGGGCCCCCACAATGAGCAGTTCTTC	CASSVAGGPHNEQFF